These 6 T cell receptor beta chains share one sample of origin, sequenced in a study of T cells in Graves' hyperthyroidism and ophthalmopathy. Authors of the study amplified TCR beta CDR3 regions from RNA transcripts. First-round RT-PCR with HTBI primers amplified the TCR CDR3 region. Via MiXCR, TCRdb re-called the multiplex PCR reads, giving one row per CDR3 protein. The table lists some 800,000 distinct CDR3 sequences, more than 30% of them singletons. Sample: blood. The receptors stem from a man younger than 30 with Graves' hyperthyroidism.

This clonotype appeared a few times. The gene calls are TRBV6-5 and TRBJ2-7, with 10 bases identical to TRBD1. V trimming: 5 bases; J trimming: 5 bases; junction bases outside the gene matches: 6. This CDR3 has 14 amino acids. Per the germline V gene, CDR1 is MNHEY and CDR2 is SVGAGI. In DNA form, the CDR3 reads TGTGCCAGCAGTGCCGAGACAGGGGGCGACGAGCAGTACTTC. This gives the protein CASSAETGGDEQYF.

This clonotype was found many times. The rearrangement links TRBV10-3 to TRBJ1-5; TRBD1 aligns across 7 bases. The junction had 3 bases not matched to a gene; V was cut back by 1 base and J by 0 bases. This CDR3 region has 16 residues. Germline V lookup: CDR1 ENHRY, CDR2 SYGVKD. The CDR3 is CAISEWDRASNQPQHF. CDR3 in DNA: TGTGCCATCAGTGAGTGGGACAGAGCTAGCAATCAGCCCCAGCATTTT.

This rearrangement joins TRBV12-3 or TRBV12-4 to TRBJ2-7; D is undetermined. Trimming left V 3 bases short and J 7 bases short, with 16 bases between. The CDR3 totals 14 residues. The CDR3 DNA sequence: TGTGCCAGCAGTTTGTTGAACCGACCCTCGGAGCAGTACTTC. It codes for CASSLLNRPSEQYF.

This clonotype was found once. The chain joins TRBV2 to TRBJ1-5; D is unresolved. CDR1 is SNHLY, CDR2 FYNNEI, per germline. CDR3 length: 13 amino acids. V dropped 5 bases and J dropped 6 bases, with 11 bases sitting between them. The DNA for the CDR3 is TGTGCCAGCAGTAGGAGGCATAGTCAGCCCCAGCATTTT. It translates to CASSRRHSQPQHF. Full variable domain (remainder filled in from reference TRBV2 and TRBJ1-5): EPEVTQTPSHQVTQMGQEVILRCVPISNHLYFYWYRQILGQKVEFLVSFYNNEISEKSEIFDDQFSVERPDGSNFTLKIRSTKLEDSAMYFCASSRRHSQPQHFGDGTRLSIL.

The genes are TRBV20-1 and TRBJ1-1; the D gene is possibly TRBD1 (5 bases). CDR1 DFQATT and CDR2 SNEGSKA come from the germline V gene (reference sequence). CDR3 length: 15 amino acids. Trimming left V 5 bases short and J 0 bases short, with 16 bases between. The CDR3 DNA is TGCAGTGCTCCAACCAAGGGAGGGGTGAACACTGAAGCTTTCTTT. Translated: CSAPTKGGVNTEAFF.

V and J are TRBV19 and TRBJ2-7; D gene ambiguous. Trimming shortened V by 3 bases and J by 2 bases, and 14 bases separated the two germline ends. Germline V gives CDR1 LNHDA, CDR2 SQIVND (reference sequence). This CDR3 is 15 amino acids long. Here the CDR3 reads CASSIAPTDTYEQYF. In DNA, the CDR3 is TGTGCCAGTAGTATTGCCCCCACAGATACCTACGAGCAGTACTTC.